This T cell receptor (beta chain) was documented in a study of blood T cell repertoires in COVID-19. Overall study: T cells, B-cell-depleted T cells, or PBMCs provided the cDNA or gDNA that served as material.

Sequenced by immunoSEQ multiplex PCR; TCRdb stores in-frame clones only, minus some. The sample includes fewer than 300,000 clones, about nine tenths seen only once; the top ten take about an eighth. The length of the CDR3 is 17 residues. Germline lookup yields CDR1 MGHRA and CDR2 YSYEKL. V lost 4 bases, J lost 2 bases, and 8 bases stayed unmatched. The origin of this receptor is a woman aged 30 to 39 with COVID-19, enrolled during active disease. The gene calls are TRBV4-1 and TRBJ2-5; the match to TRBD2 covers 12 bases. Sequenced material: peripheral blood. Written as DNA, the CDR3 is TGCGCCAGCAGCCCAACCTATGGGACTAGCGGGCAAGAGACCCAGTACTTC. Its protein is CASSPTYGTSGQETQYF.